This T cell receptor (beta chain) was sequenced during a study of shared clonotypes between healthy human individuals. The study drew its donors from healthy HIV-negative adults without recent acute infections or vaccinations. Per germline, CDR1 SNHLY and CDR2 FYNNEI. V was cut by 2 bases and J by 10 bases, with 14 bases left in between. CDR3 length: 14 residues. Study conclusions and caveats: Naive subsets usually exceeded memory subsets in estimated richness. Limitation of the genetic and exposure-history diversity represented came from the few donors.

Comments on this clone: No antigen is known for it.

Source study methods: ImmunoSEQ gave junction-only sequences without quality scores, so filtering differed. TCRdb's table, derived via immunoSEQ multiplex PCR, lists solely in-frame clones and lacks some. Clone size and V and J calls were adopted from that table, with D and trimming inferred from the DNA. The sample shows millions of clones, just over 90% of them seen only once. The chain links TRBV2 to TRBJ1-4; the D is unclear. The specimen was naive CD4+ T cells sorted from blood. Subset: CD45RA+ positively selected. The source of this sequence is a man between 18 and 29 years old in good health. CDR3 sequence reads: CASSESLYEGKLFF. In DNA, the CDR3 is TGTGCCAGCAGTGAAAGTCTGTATGAGGGAAAACTGTTTTTT.